The TCR beta chain described here comes from a study of CD8+CD57+ T cells in acquired aplastic anemia. About the study: The average for DNA from sorted CD4+ and CD8+ cells was roughly 3 ug. The study's findings and limits: Researchers reported that CD8+ Simpson's diversity was not significantly different in patients versus controls. Overlapping CD8+ CDR3 repertoires of patients and controls contained about 27 shared sequences.

CDR1 and CDR2 (germline): SNHLY, FYNNEI. The CDR3 contains 13 residues. TCR beta VDJ and CDR3 profiling used genomic DNA as template. In TCRdb, the reads were re-called with MiXCR into one record per CDR3 protein. In the table there are about 160,000 distinct CDR3 sequences, around 75% of which are singletons. About this clonotype itself: The target antigen is unknown. Its ends do not fully match the called genes, so a read error is possible.

Only patients with CD8+CD57+ cell expansion on flow cytometry were chosen for sequencing. No therapy was given to patients before blood sampling. Sequencing used sorted CD4+, CD8+, or CD8+CD57+ T cells (not recorded which) from PBMCs. The source of this sequence is a human donor with aplastic anemia. J is TRBJ2-1 and V is TRBV2; perhaps TRBD1 as D (6 bases). CDR3 region: CASTMRGTNGQFF. The CDR3 bases are TGTGCCAGCACCATGAGGGGGACAAATGGGCAGTTCTTC.